The subject of this entry is one T cell receptor (beta chain). Study processing details: For nucleated cells, counts were estimated from reference gene primer amplification. Generated by immunoSEQ multiplex PCR, the TCRdb table keeps only in-frame clones and is missing some. V and J calls and clone size are as listed in that table; D and trimming were resolved from the DNA. The repertoire holds around 60,000 clones, with around 85% as singletons. The record originates from a study of blood T cell repertoires in COVID-19. Study information: PBMCs, B-cell-depleted T cells, or T cells provided the cDNA or gDNA that made up the material.

CDR1 is SGHAT and CDR2 is FQNNGV in the germline V gene. V lost 5 bases, J lost 5 bases, and 10 bases lay in between. The CDR3 is 13 amino acids. Specimen: peripheral blood. This TCR came from a man aged 35-49 years with acute or convalescent COVID-19. This chain joins TRBV11-2 and TRBJ2-1, with D perhaps matching TRBD1 (5 bases). In DNA form, the CDR3 reads TGTGCCAGCAGCAAAGACAGAGACAATGAGCAGTTCTTC. This sequence encodes CASSKDRDNEQFF.